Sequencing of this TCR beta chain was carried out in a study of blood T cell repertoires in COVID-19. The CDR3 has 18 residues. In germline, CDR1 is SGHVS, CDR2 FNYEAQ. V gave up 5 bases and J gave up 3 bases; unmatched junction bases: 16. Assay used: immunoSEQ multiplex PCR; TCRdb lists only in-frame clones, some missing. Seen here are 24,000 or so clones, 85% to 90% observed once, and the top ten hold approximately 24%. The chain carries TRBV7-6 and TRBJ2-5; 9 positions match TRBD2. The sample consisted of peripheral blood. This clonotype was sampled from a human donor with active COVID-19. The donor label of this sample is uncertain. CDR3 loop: CASSPSWGLAGKEETQYF. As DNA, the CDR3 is TGTGCCAGCAGCCCGTCCTGGGGGCTAGCGGGGAAAGAAGAGACCCAGTACTTC. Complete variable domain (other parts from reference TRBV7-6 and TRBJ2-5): GAGVSQSPRYKVTKRGQDVALRCDPISGHVSLYWYRQALGQGPEFLTYFNYEAQQDKSGLPNDRFSAERPEGSISTLTIQRTEQRDSAMYRCASSPSWGLAGKEETQYFGPGTRLLVL.